The rows below give T cell receptor beta chains drawn from one sample of a study of human versus mouse CDR3 diversity and MHC coevolution. Profiling relied on immunoSEQ multiplex PCR, and the TCRdb table lists in-frame clones only, not all of them. The data hold tens of thousands of clones, with roughly 93% observed a single time. What was sequenced was naive CD4+ T cells from blood. The receptors come from a person in their sixties in good health. Both conserved end residues are part of each CDR3. A D gene is named only where the DNA matches it firmly. Some rows have no size entry. The others give once, few or many, or a class for an expanded clone.

d_gene	abundance	v_gene	j_gene	CDR3aa	CDR3nt
NA	NA	TRBV18	TRBJ1-1	CASSPVGVTENTEAFF	TGTGCCAGCTCACCCGTCGGGGTAACGGAGAACACTGAAGCTTTCTTT
NA	NA	TRBV11-3	TRBJ2-5	CASSLRTKEETQYF	TGTGCCAGCAGCTTAAGGACTAAGGAGGAGACCCAGTACTTC
NA	NA	TRBV25-1	TRBJ1-2	CASSEGGNYGYTF	TGTGCCAGCAGTGAGGGGGGAAACTATGGCTACACCTTC
NA	NA	TRBV10-1	TRBJ2-7	CASSDTQGLSYEQYF	TGCGCCAGCAGTGATACCCAGGGCCTCTCCTACGAGCAGTACTTC
TRBD1	NA	TRBV19	TRBJ1-5	CASTTTGDGNQPQHF	TGTGCCAGTACTACGACAGGGGACGGGAATCAGCCCCAGCATTTT
NA	NA	TRBV9	TRBJ2-1	CASSVASVPGPYNEQFF	TGTGCCAGCAGCGTAGCTTCAGTGCCAGGCCCCTACAATGAGCAGTTCTTC
NA	NA	TRBV5-1	TRBJ1-1	CASSVESRNTEAFF	TGCGCCAGCAGCGTAGAAAGTCGGAACACTGAAGCTTTCTTT
NA	NA	TRBV2	TRBJ1-5	CASSEARVGQPQHF	TGTGCCAGCAGTGAAGCGCGCGTTGGTCAGCCCCAGCATTTT
NA	once	TRBV5-6	TRBJ2-5	CASSRTSRETQYF	TGTGCCAGCAGCCGGACAAGCAGGGAGACCCAGTACTTC
TRBD1	NA	TRBV6-5	TRBJ1-1	CASSSRTGNTEAFF	TGTGCCAGCAGTTCCAGGACAGGGAACACTGAAGCTTTCTTT
NA	NA	TRBV11-1	TRBJ2-4	CASSLGVVTGDQNIQYF	TGTGCCAGCAGCTTAGGGGTAGTGACGGGAGACCAAAACATTCAGTACTTC
TRBD1	NA	TRBV19	TRBJ1-1	CASSKGTGKNTEAFF	TGTGCCAGTAGTAAGGGGACAGGGAAGAACACTGAAGCTTTCTTT
NA	NA	TRBV5-4	TRBJ2-6	CASSLKTGSGANVLTF	TGTGCCAGCAGCTTGAAAACCGGCTCTGGGGCCAACGTCCTGACTTTC
NA	NA	TRBV6-1	TRBJ2-1	CASSARGNEQFF	TGTGCCAGCAGTGCCAGGGGTAATGAGCAGTTCTTC